A selection of T cell receptor beta chains follows, all from one sample in a study of T cells after yellow fever vaccination. TCRdb re-called the 5' RACE reads with MiXCR, one entry per CDR3 protein. The table includes just under 600,000 distinct CDR3 sequences, about 13% detected once. Sample: PBMCs, taken on the day of the yellow fever booster vaccination. The receptor source for this set is a man under 40 who received the YFV17D yellow fever vaccine. The CDR3 runs from the conserved cysteine through the conserved F or W. A D gene is named only where the DNA matches it firmly. For some rows the clone size is stated as once, few or many, or as a class when expanded; others skip it.

>.|TRBJ2-7|.|TRBV12-3/TRBV12-4
TGTGCCAGCAGTCGTTGGGAAGAGCAGTACTTC
CASSRWEEQYF
>TRBD2|TRBJ2-1|many|TRBV5-1
TGCGCCAGCAGCTTGACCCCCCGTGTAGCGGGAGGCAATGAGCAGTTCTTC
CASSLTPRVAGGNEQFF
>.|TRBJ1-2|few|TRBV4-3
TGCGCCAGCAGCCAAGATTCCGGGATTGTCTATGGCTACACCTTC
CASSQDSGIVYGYTF
>.|TRBJ1-1|.|TRBV3-1
TGTGCCAGCAGCCAAGGGACAATTGATGAAGCTTTCTTT
CASSQGTIDEAFF
>.|TRBJ2-7|few|TRBV27
TGTGCCAGCGGAGGGGACGCTAGATTCAGCGAGCAGTACTTC
CASGGDARFSEQYF
>TRBD2|TRBJ2-7|few|TRBV6-2/TRBV6-3
TGTGCCAGCAGTCCCGGGACTAGCGGGACCTCCTACGAGCAGTACTTC
CASSPGTSGTSYEQYF
>TRBD2|TRBJ2-3|.|TRBV28
TGTGCCAGCAGTTCAGCGGGAGTGTCCACAGATACGCAGTATTTT
CASSSAGVSTDTQYF
>TRBD1|TRBJ2-5|.|TRBV10-2
TGCGCCAGCAGTGAACCGGACAGGAAAGAGACCCAGTACTTC
CASSEPDRKETQYF
>.|TRBJ1-1|few|TRBV12-3/TRBV12-4
TGTGCCAGCAGAAAAGGGGAACTGAACACTGAAGCTTTCTTT
CASRKGELNTEAFF
>.|TRBJ2-7|few|TRBV20-1
TGCAGTGCTAGTAAAGGGGAGATCGGTTACGAGCAGTACTTC
CSASKGEIGYEQYF
>TRBD2|TRBJ2-7|many|TRBV12-3/TRBV12-4
TGTGCCAGCAGTATGAGCGGGAGGATCGATTACGAGCAGTACTTC
CASSMSGRIDYEQYF
>.|TRBJ2-1|many|TRBV12-3/TRBV12-4
TGTGCCAGCAACTGGGGTGGGGGAGAGCAGTTCTTC
CASNWGGGEQFF
>.|TRBJ2-3|few|TRBV2
TGTGCCAGCAAGAAAGGGGGAAGCACAGATACGCAGTATTTT
CASKKGGSTDTQYF
>.|TRBJ2-7|few|TRBV20-1
TGCAGTGCTAGAGCCAGGGGACCCTACGAGCAGTACTTC
CSARARGPYEQYF
>TRBD2|TRBJ2-5|.|TRBV10-3
TGTGCCATCAGTTACCTTAGCGGGAGCGCAGAGACCCAGTACTTC
CAISYLSGSAETQYF
>TRBD2|TRBJ2-1|.|TRBV11-2
TGTGCCAGCAGCTTTAGCGGGAACCACAATGAGCAGTTCTTC
CASSFSGNHNEQFF
>.|TRBJ1-4|many|TRBV12-3/TRBV12-4
TGTGCCAGCAGTTTAGCGCCGGAGGGAGAACTGTTTTTT
CASSLAPEGELFF
>.|TRBJ2-7|.|TRBV7-3
TGTGCCAGCAGCCCAAGTCCAGGTCCGCTGGGTGAGCAGTACTTC
CASSPSPGPLGEQYF
>TRBD1|TRBJ1-1|many|TRBV12-3/TRBV12-4
TGTGCCAGCGCGGGACAGATGGGGACTGAAGCTTTCTTT
CASAGQMGTEAFF
>TRBD1|TRBJ1-2|.|TRBV25-1
TGTGCCAGCAGTGTGGGTCAGGGGGCGCCTGGCAACTATGGCTACACCTTC
CASSVGQGAPGNYGYTF
>.|TRBJ1-2|few|TRBV29-1
TGCAGCGTTGAAGGGACTGGAGACTATGGCTACACCTTC
CSVEGTGDYGYTF
>.|TRBJ1-1|few|TRBV19
TGTGCCAGTAGTCTAAACAGGGCGGCTGAAGCTTTCTTT
CASSLNRAAEAFF
>TRBD2|TRBJ2-3|few|TRBV9
TGTGCCAGCAGCGTAGGGGCGGGAGAGAGCACAGATACGCAGTATTTT
CASSVGAGESTDTQYF
>TRBD1|TRBJ1-1|few|TRBV6-2/TRBV6-3
TGTGCCAGCAGGGCAGGGGGGAGTGAAGCTTTCTTT
CASRAGGSEAFF
>.|TRBJ2-6|few|TRBV3-1
TGTGCCAGCAGCCAAGATGGCCTTGTGGGGGCCAACGTCCTGACTTTC
CASSQDGLVGANVLTF
>.|TRBJ2-5|few|TRBV19
TGTGCCAGTAGTATATTGGGGCTCCAAGAGACCCAGTACTTC
CASSILGLQETQYF
>TRBD2|TRBJ2-3|many|TRBV10-3
TGTGCCATCAGTGGATCAACTCGCGGGAGTGGCACAGATACGCAGTATTTT
CAISGSTRGSGTDTQYF
>.|TRBJ1-1|.|TRBV5-1
TGCGCCAGCAGCCCGGAGGCTCAGGGGCCTGGCACTGAAGCTTTCTTT
CASSPEAQGPGTEAFF
>.|TRBJ2-7|few|TRBV11-2
TGTGCCAGCAGCTCCATCCTGACAGGTGCCTCCTACGAGCAGTACTTC
CASSSILTGASYEQYF
>.|TRBJ2-5|.|TRBV7-2
TGTGCCAGCAGCCGACAGTTACAAGAGACCCAGTACTTC
CASSRQLQETQYF
>.|TRBJ2-7|few|TRBV9
TGTGCCAGCAGTGAGATGACAGGCCTGGAGCAGTACTTC
CASSEMTGLEQYF
>TRBD2|TRBJ2-2|.|TRBV20-1
TGCAGTGCGCCCCAGAGCGCTAGCGGGCTTTGGGAGCTGTTTTTT
CSAPQSASGLWELFF
>.|TRBJ1-4|many|TRBV6-4
TGTGCCAGCCCCACCGCCAACACTGGAACAGGTGCAACTAATGAAAAACTGTTTTTT
CASPTANTGTGATNEKLFF